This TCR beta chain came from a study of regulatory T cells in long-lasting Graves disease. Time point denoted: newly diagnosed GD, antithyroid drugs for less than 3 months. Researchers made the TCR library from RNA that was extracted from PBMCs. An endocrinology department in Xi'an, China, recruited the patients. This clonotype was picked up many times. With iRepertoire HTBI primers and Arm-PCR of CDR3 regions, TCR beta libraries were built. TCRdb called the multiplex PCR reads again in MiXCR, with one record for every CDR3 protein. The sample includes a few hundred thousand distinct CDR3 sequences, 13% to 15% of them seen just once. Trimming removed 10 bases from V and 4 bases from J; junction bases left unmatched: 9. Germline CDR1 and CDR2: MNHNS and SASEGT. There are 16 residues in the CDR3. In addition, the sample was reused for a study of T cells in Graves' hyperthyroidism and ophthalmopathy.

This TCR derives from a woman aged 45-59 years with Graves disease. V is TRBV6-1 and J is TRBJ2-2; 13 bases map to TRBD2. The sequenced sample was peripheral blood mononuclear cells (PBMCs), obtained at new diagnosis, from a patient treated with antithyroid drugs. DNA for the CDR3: TGTGCCACCTTACTAGCGGGAGGGCCGGGCACCGGGGAGCTGTTTTTT. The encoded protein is CATLLAGGPGTGELFF.